Reported below is one T cell receptor (beta chain). Its cognate antigen has yet to be identified. Qualities for individual bases were not recorded, and no much larger clone is one base off. This entry is derived from a study of T cell responses to AZD1222 COVID-19 vaccine listed by TCRdb under 2021. Regarding the research as a whole: A total of more than 230 trial participants underwent TCR sequencing, of whom 207 had received two doses of AZD1222 and approximately 26 had received two doses of the MenACWY control vaccine. Enrollment into the trials was organized by age into subgroups of 18-55, 56-69 and 70-plus years, and those subgroups contained about 160, 30 and 59 TCR-sequenced participants, respectively.

The CDR3 regions of human TCRbeta chains were subjected to immunosequencing. As for the authors' bioinformatics: Repertoire TCRs were checked for matches against a reference library of SARS-CoV-2-specific TCRs that had been generated using the MIRA antigen-specificity platform. Breadth was defined as the fraction of unique TCRs that were SARS-CoV-2-associated. Depth was defined as the fraction of total T cells that were SARS-CoV-2-associated. Using the MIRA data, each spike-specific TCR was mapped to the spike region that the TCR reacts to and placed in a CD4 or CD8 class. Log10-transformed breadth and depth values were compared by one-way ANOVA with Sidak's multiple comparisons tests. What TCRdb holds here is the immuneACCESS table cut down to in-frame rearrangements. Part of the clones is not present; checked against another copy, under half of the missing clones reflect an unresolved V gene, and the others are unexplained. V and J calls and clone size are those listed in that table; D and trimming were worked out from the DNA. The sample has 250,000 to 300,000 clones on record, about 94% of them singletons. Of the sample, roughly 0.5% is held by the ten largest clones.

The time point label of this sample denotes: about 28 days (+/-7) after the second vaccine dose. Because spike-specific TCR depth and breadth did not differ between the two schedules, AZD1222 recipients who got a second dose at roughly 4 weeks were pooled with those who got a second dose at roughly 12 weeks. Samples from vaccinated people were obtained from the UK trials COV001 and COV002, which included a single-blind randomized controlled phase 2/3 trial of AZD1222 (ChAdOx1 nCoV-19) in healthy adults. For TCRbeta chain sequencing, PBMC samples were collected from trial participants at day 0 and at day 28 after the second dose. From a lookup of the germline V gene, CDR1 and CDR2 are MNHEY and SVGAGI. Including the terminal cysteine and phenylalanine, the CDR3 comprises 13 residues. This entry keeps only the CDR3 DNA: 39 bases, framed from base 1. Trimming takes 6 bases off V and 4 bases off J; junction bases not matched to a gene: 2.

The study at large found these results: The vaccine-associated CD4 TCRs covered the entire spike protein, and the dominant responses fell in regions 160-218 and 743-854. Nearly half of unique spike-specific TCRs reportedly recognized epitopes outside regions mutated in the B.1.351 and B.1.1.7 variants. Conclusions about previously exposed vaccinees are limited because only five or six AZD1222 recipients were SARS-CoV-2 seropositive at baseline. The 56-69-year group was small, and its depth increase did not reach significance, likely because of low power. Because no day 14 peak-response samples were available, repertoires were characterized only after the peak T cell response. Most participants were white British and females outnumbered males, and the authors suggested that clonal diversity may have been underestimated. After two AZD1222 doses, spike-specific TCR breadth and depth were significantly higher than at day 0 and than in MenACWY recipients.

The chain was built from TRBV6-5 and TRBJ1-5, with TRBD1 matching 8 junction bases. Sequenced here: peripheral blood, sampled 28 days after the second AZD1222 dose. The sequence derives from an adult who received the AZD1222 COVID-19 vaccine. The DNA is as follows: TGTGCCAGCAGCCAGGGGGCGAATCAGCCCCAGCATTTT. Its coded protein is CASSQGANQPQHF.